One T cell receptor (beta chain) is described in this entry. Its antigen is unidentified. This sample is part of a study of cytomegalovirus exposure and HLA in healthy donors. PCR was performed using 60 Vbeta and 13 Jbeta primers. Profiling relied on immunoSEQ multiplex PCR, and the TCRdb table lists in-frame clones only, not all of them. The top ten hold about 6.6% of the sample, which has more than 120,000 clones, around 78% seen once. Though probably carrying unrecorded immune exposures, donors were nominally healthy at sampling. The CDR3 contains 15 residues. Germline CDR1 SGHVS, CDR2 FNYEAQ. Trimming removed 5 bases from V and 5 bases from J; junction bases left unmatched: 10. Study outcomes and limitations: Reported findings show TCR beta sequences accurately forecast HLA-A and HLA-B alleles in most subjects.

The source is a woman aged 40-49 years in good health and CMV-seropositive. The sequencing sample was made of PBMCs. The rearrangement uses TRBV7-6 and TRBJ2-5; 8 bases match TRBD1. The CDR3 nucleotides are TGTGCCAGCAGCCGGGGGCAGGGGGCGGGTGAGACCCAGTACTTC. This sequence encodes CASSRGQGAGETQYF. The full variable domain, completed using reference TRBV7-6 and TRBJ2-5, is GAGVSQSPRYKVTKRGQDVALRCDPISGHVSLYWYRQALGQGPEFLTYFNYEAQQDKSGLPNDRFSAERPEGSISTLTIQRTEQRDSAMYRCASSRGQGAGETQYFGPGTRLLVL.